Each of the 27 T cell receptor beta chains below was sequenced from the same sample in a study of blood T cells in healthy people across ages. Together with a sample-barcoded 5' primer, a J-beta primer mix was included in a second PCR lasting about 7 to 12 cycles. TCRdb re-analysed the 5' RACE reads in MiXCR, keeping a single row per CDR3 protein. Of about 930,000 distinct CDR3 sequences listed, around 29% are singletons. The same data also went into a second study, on T cells of mothers and their children.

Sequences were obtained from blood. These receptors were taken from a woman between 40 and 55 years old in good health.

Turning to this clonotype: One base away lies a much larger clone, so this may be a sequencing read error. This chain connects TRBV6-5 to TRBJ2-5; perhaps TRBD1 as D (5 bases). The J call may be in error: the DNA end matches TRBJ2-7 better. There are 13 residues in the CDR3. Germline CDR1 is MNHEY and CDR2 is SVGAGI. DNA for the CDR3: TGTGTCAGCAGTCGCAGACAGATCTACGAGCAGTACTTC. Amino acids: CVSSRRQIYEQYF.

The rearrangement links TRBV5-1 to TRBJ1-2, with no clear D. Per germline, CDR1 SGHRS and CDR2 YFSETQ. The CDR3 has 16 amino acids. Trimming took 0 bases from V and 6 from J, leaving 18 bases between them. The CDR3 nucleotides are TGCGCCAGCAGCTTGGGGTCGTTGCGGCGGCCGGATGGCTACACCTTC. Translating it yields CASSLGSLRRPDGYTF. The entire variable domain, with the rest obtained from reference TRBV5-1 and TRBJ1-2, is as follows: KAGVTQTPRYLIKTRGQQVTLSCSPISGHRSVSWYQQTPGQGLQFLFEYFSETQRNKGNFPGRFSGRQFSNSRSEMNVSTLELGDSALYLCASSLGSLRRPDGYTFGSGTRLTVV.

The gene calls are TRBV3-1 and TRBJ2-5; D may match TRBD1 or TRBD2 (5 bases each). The J call may be faulty, since TRBJ2-7 better matches the DNA end. From germline, CDR1 is LGHDT and CDR2 YNNKEL (reference sequence). This CDR3 is 16 amino acids long. This chain's CDR3 is CASSLHILEMGDEQYF. The CDR3 region has the DNA TGTGCCAGCAGTCTACACATACTCGAGATGGGGGACGAGCAGTACTTC.

The chain is built from TRBV12-5 and TRBJ2-1; 8 positions agree with TRBD2. The CDR3 has 17 amino acids. V lost 3 bases and J lost 0; bases outside the gene matches: 7. Germline loops: CDR1 LGHNT, CDR2 FRNRAP. The CDR3: CASGFLIAGSSYNEQFF. In DNA, the CDR3 is TGTGCTAGTGGTTTCCTAATAGCGGGAAGCTCCTACAATGAGCAGTTCTTC.

This clonotype has a count of ten or more. The rearrangement uses TRBV15 and TRBJ1-5; 9 nucleotides agree with TRBD1. Germline V gene lookup returns CDR1 LNHNV and CDR2 YYDKDF (reference sequence). The V and J ends lost 5 bases and 0 bases, in that order; junction bases with no gene match: 8. The CDR3 extends over 17 amino acids. The CDR3 sequence: CATSLGTGLYSNQPQHF. The CDR3 DNA is TGTGCCACCAGCCTCGGGACAGGGCTATATAGCAATCAGCCCCAGCATTTT. Using reference TRBV15 and TRBJ1-5 for the parts outside the CDR3, the full variable domain is DAMVIQNPRYQVTQFGKPVTLSCSQTLNHNVMYWYQQKSSQAPKLLFHYYDKDFNNEADTPDNFQSRRPNTSFCFLDIRSPGLGDTAMYLCATSLGTGLYSNQPQHFGDGTRLSIL.

This chain links TRBV12-3 or TRBV12-4 with TRBJ2-1, with D maybe TRBD1 (5 bases). The V gene lost 3 bases and the J gene lost 10 bases, with 25 bases spanning the gap. This CDR3 is built from 17 residues. For the CDR3, the DNA is TGTGCCAGCAGTTTTGGGTTTGTAGGACGGGCAGGGAAGGAGCAGTTCTTC. Protein product: CASSFGFVGRAGKEQFF.

This clonotype was seen a handful of times. The V call is TRBV9, the J call TRBJ2-3, with 9 nucleotides matching TRBD2. V lost 6 bases to trimming and J lost 5 bases; unmatched junction nucleotides: 4. This CDR3 is 13 amino acids long. Per germline, CDR1 SGDLS and CDR2 YYNGEE. Here the CDR3 reads CASNWRGGDTQYF. For the CDR3, the DNA is TGTGCCAGCAATTGGCGGGGGGGAGATACGCAGTATTTT.

The sample holds many counts of this clonotype. The chain combines TRBV24-1 with TRBJ2-7; no definite D call. The CDR3 contains 12 residues. V dropped 3 bases and J dropped 3 bases, with 5 bases sitting between them. CDR1 and CDR2 from the germline V gene are KGHDR and SFDVKD. The CDR3 region has the DNA TGTGCCACCAGTGATCTGGGCTACGAGCAGTACTTC. Protein sequence: CATSDLGYEQYF.

The chain uses TRBV5-1 and TRBJ2-1, with D perhaps assigned TRBD1 or TRBD2 (6 bases each). This CDR3 comprises 15 residues. The V end lost 4 bases, the J end lost 7 bases, and 18 bases lay between the germline ends. Per germline, CDR1 SGHRS and CDR2 YFSETQ. CDR3 loop: CASSLSGGRVNEQFF. CDR3 in DNA: TGCGCCAGCAGCCTGTCTGGGGGGCGGGTGAATGAGCAGTTCTTC.

The rearrangement joins TRBV6-5 to TRBJ2-1; 9 nucleotides agree with TRBD2. In germline, CDR1 is MNHEY, CDR2 SVGAGI. V lost 0 bases and J lost 3; bases outside the gene matches: 3. This CDR3 comprises 16 residues. CDR3 region: CASSYSSSGIYNEQFF. The CDR3 DNA sequence: TGTGCCAGCAGTTACTCCTCTAGCGGGATCTACAATGAGCAGTTCTTC.

This clonotype was seen a handful of times. The genes are TRBV28 and TRBJ2-7, with D perhaps matching TRBD2 (5 bases). The CDR3 consists of 16 residues. The germline V gene encodes CDR1 MDHEN and CDR2 SYDVKM. V was trimmed by 5 bases and J by 0 bases, leaving 17 bases between them. DNA for the CDR3: TGTGCCAGCAGTGAGGGCGCTAGTTTTCTCTCCTACGAGCAGTACTTC. This encodes CASSEGASFLSYEQYF.

Of note for this clonotype: The junction departs from the called germline gene at one end, perhaps through a read error. This chain uses TRBV7-6 with TRBJ2-1; 14 nucleotides align to TRBD2. This CDR3 has 17 residues. Germline CDR1 is SGHVS and CDR2 is FNYEAQ. The CDR3 here is CASSRTSGGSSYNKQFF. As DNA, the CDR3 is TGTGCCAGCAGCCGGACTAGCGGGGGGAGCTCCTACAATAAGCAGTTCTTC.

The sample holds many counts of this clonotype. The chain recombines TRBV9 with TRBJ2-4; D may match TRBD1 or TRBD2 (5 bases each). The germline V gene has CDR1 SGDLS and CDR2 YYNGEE. This CDR3 contains 17 residues. V shed 0 bases and J shed 1 base, with 14 bases lying between them. The CDR3 loop is CASSVVKGPMAKNIQYF. CDR3 sequence (DNA): TGTGCCAGCAGCGTAGTCAAGGGACCCATGGCCAAAAACATTCAGTACTTC.

The chain employs TRBV15 and TRBJ2-7, with 9 nucleotides matching TRBD1. V was pared by 4 bases and J by 2 bases, with 3 bases of the junction left unmatched. CDR1 and CDR2 (germline): LNHNV, YYDKDF (reference sequence). The CDR3 has 14 residues. The CDR3 loop is CATSKGQGTYEQYF. The CDR3 DNA sequence: TGTGCCACCAGCAAGGGACAGGGAACCTACGAGCAGTACTTC. Full variable domain (remainder filled in from reference TRBV15 and TRBJ2-7): DAMVIQNPRYQVTQFGKPVTLSCSQTLNHNVMYWYQQKSSQAPKLLFHYYDKDFNNEADTPDNFQSRRPNTSFCFLDIRSPGLGDTAMYLCATSKGQGTYEQYFGPGTRLTVT.

The chain links TRBV12-3 or TRBV12-4 to TRBJ2-5, with 9 bases identical to TRBD1. The DNA end favors TRBJ2-7, so the J call may be wrong. This CDR3 has 15 amino acids. This CDR3 is CASTKRAGQGHEQYF. CDR3 nucleotides: TGTGCCAGCACCAAAAGGGCCGGACAGGGGCACGAGCAGTACTTC.

This chain uses TRBV21-1 with TRBJ2-3. TRBV21-1 is recorded as a pseudogene. This CDR3 is 17 amino acids long. The CDR3 loop is CASTRVDTGIYTDTQYF. Here the CDR3 DNA reads TGTGCCAGCACCCGAGTGGATACGGGGATCTACACAGATACGCAGTATTTT.

This clonotype was picked up a small number of times. The chain is built from TRBV29-1 and TRBJ1-1; D perhaps matches TRBD1 (6 bases). The V gene's germline CDR1 is SQVTM and CDR2 ANQGSEA. The CDR3 covers 12 residues. Trimming left V 7 bases short and J 1 base short, with 10 bases between. The CDR3 nucleotides read TGCAGCGGTGCACAGGGGAACACTGAAGCTTTCTTT. This gives the protein CSGAQGNTEAFF.

This chain uses TRBV19 with TRBJ2-7; 9 nucleotides line up with TRBD1. Germline CDR1 LNHDA, CDR2 SQIVND (reference sequence). Trimming at V came to 5 bases and at J to 1 base, leaving 3 bases not matched to a gene. The CDR3 is made up of 14 amino acids. The CDR3 reads CASSWDRASYEQYF. CDR3 sequence (DNA): TGTGCCAGTAGTTGGGACAGGGCTTCCTACGAGCAGTACTTC.

V usage is TRBV6-5 and J usage is TRBJ2-5, with TRBD1 matching over 9 bases. The CDR3 is 16 residues long. CDR1 is MNHEY and CDR2 is SVGAGI in the germline V gene. V trimming: 0 bases; J trimming: 4 bases; junction bases outside the gene matches: 6. CDR3 nucleotides: TGTGCCAGCAGTTACTCCTACAGGGGGCTAAGAGAGACCCAGTACTTC. Translating it yields CASSYSYRGLRETQYF.

The chain employs TRBV7-2 and TRBJ2-5; a possible D gene is TRBD2 (6 bases). The CDR3 covers 14 residues. The V gene lost 4 bases and the J gene lost 2 bases, with 11 bases spanning the gap. Germline V lookup: CDR1 SGHTA, CDR2 FQGNSA. The CDR3 nucleotides are TGTGCCAGCAGCTGCGGCGGGAATCAAGAGACCCAGTACTTC. Protein sequence: CASSCGGNQETQYF.

A word on this clonotype: Possible read error: a much larger clone is one base away. The chain joins TRBV28 to TRBJ2-7; D is unresolved. TRBJ2-5 matches the DNA end more closely, so the J call is doubtful. The CDR3 has 14 residues. Looked up from germline, CDR1 is MDHEN and CDR2 is SYDVKM. The CDR3 here is CASSFLVGKETQYF. CDR3 nucleotide sequence: TGTGCCAGCAGTTTCCTCGTAGGGAAGGAGACCCAGTACTTC.

The rearrangement links TRBV27 to TRBJ1-1; the D is unclear. V gave up 6 bases and J gave up 1 base, with 12 bases separating them. Germline V gives CDR1 MNHEY, CDR2 SMNVEV (reference sequence). The CDR3 contains 14 residues. In DNA, the CDR3 is TGTGCCAGCAGGAAACGGACGGAGAACACTGAAGCTTTCTTT. Its protein is CASRKRTENTEAFF.

The CDR3 is CASSQNAGGNYNEQFF. CDR3 bases: TGCGCCAGCAGCCAAAACGCGGGCGGTAACTACAATGAGCAGTTCTTC. V and J are TRBV4-1 and TRBJ2-1, with D perhaps matching TRBD2 (5 bases). This CDR3 is 16 amino acids long. V lost 2 bases, J lost 3 bases, and 14 bases lay in between. Germline V gene data show CDR1 as MGHRA and CDR2 as YSYEKL.

This clonotype has a count of ten or more. The chain carries TRBV14 and TRBJ2-5, with D possibly TRBD1 on 5 matching bases. The CDR3 spans 15 residues. Germline V gene data show CDR1 as SGHDN and CDR2 as FVKESK. Trimming removed 6 bases at V and 5 bases at J, with 19 bases between. This CDR3 is CASSPTEDTRETQYF. CDR3 bases: TGTGCCAGCAGTCCCACCGAGGACACGAGGGAGACCCAGTACTTC.

In this sample, this clonotype turned up a few times. The chain carries TRBV6-4 and TRBJ2-3; D uncertain. The CDR3 is 15 residues long. Between the trimmed V and J ends, which lost 2 bases and 0 bases, there was a span of 9 bases. CDR1 is MRHNA and CDR2 is SNTAGT in the germline V gene. The CDR3 coding sequence is TGTGCCAGCAGTGACGTCTGGGGTAGCACAGATACGCAGTATTTT. Encoded protein: CASSDVWGSTDTQYF.

This clonotype was found many times. The CDR3 sequence is CASSLLAGPLSSYNEQFF. As DNA, the CDR3 is TGCGCCAGCAGCTTACTAGCGGGGCCCCTGAGCTCCTACAATGAGCAGTTCTTC. The V and J genes are TRBV4-3 and TRBJ2-1, with 10 bases lining up with TRBD2. This CDR3 contains 18 residues. From germline, CDR1 is LGHNA and CDR2 YSLEER. V was clipped by 5 bases and J by 0 bases; unmatched bases: 10.

This rearrangement joins TRBV6-5 to TRBJ2-2; TRBD2 is a possible D gene (5 bases). The germline V gene encodes CDR1 MNHEY and CDR2 SVGAGI. The CDR3 is 15 amino acids. V dropped 2 bases and J dropped 2 bases, with 9 bases sitting between them. In nucleotides, the CDR3 is TGTGCCAGCAGTTACGTGAGGGCCAACACCGGGGAGCTGTTTTTT. Translation gives CASSYVRANTGELFF.